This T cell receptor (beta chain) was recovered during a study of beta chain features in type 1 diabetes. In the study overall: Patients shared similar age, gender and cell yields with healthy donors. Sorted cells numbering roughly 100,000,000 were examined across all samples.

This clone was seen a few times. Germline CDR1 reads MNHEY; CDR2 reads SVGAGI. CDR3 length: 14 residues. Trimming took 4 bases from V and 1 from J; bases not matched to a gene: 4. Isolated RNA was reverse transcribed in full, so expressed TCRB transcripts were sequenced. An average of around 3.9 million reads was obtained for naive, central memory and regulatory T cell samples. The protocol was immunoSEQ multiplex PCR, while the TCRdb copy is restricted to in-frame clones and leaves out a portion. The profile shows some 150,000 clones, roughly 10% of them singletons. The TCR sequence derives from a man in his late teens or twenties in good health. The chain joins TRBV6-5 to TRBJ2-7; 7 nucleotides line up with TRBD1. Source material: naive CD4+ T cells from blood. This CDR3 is CASSFRDRSYEQYF. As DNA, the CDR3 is TGTGCCAGCAGTTTCCGGGACAGATCCTACGAGCAGTACTTC.